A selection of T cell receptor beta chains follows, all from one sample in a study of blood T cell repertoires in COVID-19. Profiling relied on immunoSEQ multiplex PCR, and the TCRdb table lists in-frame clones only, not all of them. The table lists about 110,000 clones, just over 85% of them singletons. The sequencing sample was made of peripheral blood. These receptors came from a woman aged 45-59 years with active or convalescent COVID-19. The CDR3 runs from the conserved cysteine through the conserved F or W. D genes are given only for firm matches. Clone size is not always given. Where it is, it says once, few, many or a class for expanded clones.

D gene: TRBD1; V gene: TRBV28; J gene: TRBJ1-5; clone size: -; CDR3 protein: CASTLQTGTGPNQPQHF; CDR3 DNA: TGTGCCAGCACTCTCCAAACGGGGACAGGGCCCAATCAGCCCCAGCATTTT
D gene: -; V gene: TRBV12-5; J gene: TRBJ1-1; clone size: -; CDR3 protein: CASGLGRETFF; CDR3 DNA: TGTGCTAGTGGTTTAGGCAGGGAAACTTTCTTT
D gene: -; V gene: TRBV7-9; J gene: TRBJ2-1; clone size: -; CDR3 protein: CASSLTLERYNEQFF; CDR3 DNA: TGTGCCAGCAGCTTAACTTTAGAGCGGTACAATGAGCAGTTCTTC
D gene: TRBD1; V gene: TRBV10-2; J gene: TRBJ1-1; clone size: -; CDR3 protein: CASSQQGPTTEAFF; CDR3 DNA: TGCGCCAGCAGTCAACAGGGGCCTACCACTGAAGCTTTCTTT
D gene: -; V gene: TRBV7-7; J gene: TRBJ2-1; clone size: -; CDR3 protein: CASSLSLASYNEQFF; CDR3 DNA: TGTGCTAGCAGCTTATCCCTAGCGTCATACAATGAGCAGTTCTTC
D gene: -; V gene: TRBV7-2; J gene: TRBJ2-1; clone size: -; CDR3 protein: CASSQEGRSLFF; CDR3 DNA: TGTGCCAGCAGTCAGGAGGGGCGTAGCCTGTTCTTC
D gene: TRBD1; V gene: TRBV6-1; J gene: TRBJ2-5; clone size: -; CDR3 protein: CASSEMRDRGLETQYF; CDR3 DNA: TGTGCCAGCAGTGAAATGAGGGACAGGGGGCTAGAGACCCAGTACTTC
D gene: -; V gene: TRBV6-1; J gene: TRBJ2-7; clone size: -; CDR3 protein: CASSEPRHGHREQYF; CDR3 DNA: TGTGCCAGCAGTGAACCCCGACACGGTCACCGCGAGCAGTACTTC
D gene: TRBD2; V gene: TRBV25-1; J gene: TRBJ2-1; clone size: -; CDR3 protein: CASRDPGLAGVKQFF; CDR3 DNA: TGTGCCAGCAGGGACCCGGGACTAGCGGGAGTGAAGCAGTTCTTC
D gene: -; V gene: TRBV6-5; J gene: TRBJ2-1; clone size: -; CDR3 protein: CASRELVDEQFF; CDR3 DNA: TGTGCCAGCCGAGAACTAGTCGATGAGCAGTTCTTC
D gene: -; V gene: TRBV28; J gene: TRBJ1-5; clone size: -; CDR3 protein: CASSPDRLSGNQPQHF; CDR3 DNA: TGTGCCAGCAGCCCAGATAGACTCAGCGGCAATCAGCCCCAGCATTTT
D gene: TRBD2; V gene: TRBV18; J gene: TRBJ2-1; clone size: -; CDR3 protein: CASSLPGLASNEQFF; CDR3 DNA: TGTGCCAGCTCACTACCGGGACTAGCGAGCAATGAGCAGTTCTTC
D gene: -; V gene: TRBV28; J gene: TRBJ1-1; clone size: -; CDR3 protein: CASRTGGGWHTEAFF; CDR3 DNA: TGTGCCAGCAGGACCGGGGGAGGCTGGCACACTGAAGCTTTCTTT
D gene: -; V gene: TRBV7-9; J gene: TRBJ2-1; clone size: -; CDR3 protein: CASSPRGEYNEQFF; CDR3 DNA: TGTGCCAGCAGCCCCAGGGGAGAATACAATGAGCAGTTCTTC
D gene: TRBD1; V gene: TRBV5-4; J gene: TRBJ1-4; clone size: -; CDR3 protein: CASSSDRADEKLFF; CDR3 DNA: TGTGCCAGCAGCTCCGACAGGGCTGACGAAAAACTGTTTTTT
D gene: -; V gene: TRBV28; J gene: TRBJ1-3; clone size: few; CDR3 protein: CASRPIGAGGNTIYF; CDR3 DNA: TGTGCCAGCAGACCCATAGGGGCAGGGGGAAACACCATATATTTT
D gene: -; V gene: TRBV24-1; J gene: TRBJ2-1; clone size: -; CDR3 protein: CATSDMKSWNEQFF; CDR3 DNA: TGTGCCACCAGTGACATGAAAAGCTGGAATGAGCAGTTCTTC